A single sample is the source of the 8 T cell receptor beta chains below, sequenced in a study of T cell responses to AZD1222 COVID-19 vaccine. TCRdb's table, derived via immunoSEQ multiplex PCR, lists solely in-frame clones and lacks some. The sample has about 130,000 clones, 70% to 90% seen once. This specimen consisted of peripheral blood, obtained on day 0 of AZD1222 vaccination. These receptors originate from an adult in good health.

The chain joins TRBV30 to TRBJ2-3; D gene uncertain. This CDR3 has 12 amino acids. With 1 base removed from V and 2 bases from J, the gap between germline ends came to 4 bases. CDR1 is GTSNPN and CDR2 is SVGIG in the germline V gene (reference sequence). CDR3 bases: TGTGCCTGGAGTGGGGTCACAGATACGCAGTATTTT. Protein sequence: CAWSGVTDTQYF.

V and J are TRBV7-9 and TRBJ2-3, with 9 nucleotides matching TRBD2. Unmatched junction bases numbered 3, after V lost 5 bases and J lost 0 bases. The CDR3 length is 15 residues. The germline V gene has CDR1 SEHNR and CDR2 FQNEAQ (reference sequence). CDR3: CASSPSGISTDTQYF. The CDR3 DNA follows: TGTGCCAGCAGCCCTAGCGGGATAAGCACAGATACGCAGTATTTT.

The CDR3 here is CASSLGEDEQFF. CDR3 DNA: TGTGCCAGCAGCTTAGGAGAGGATGAGCAGTTCTTC. The gene calls are TRBV7-9 and TRBJ2-1; D remains unclear. Deletions cut 1 base from V and 8 bases from J, with 6 bases between. This CDR3 has 12 amino acids. Per the germline V gene, CDR1 is SEHNR and CDR2 is FQNEAQ (reference sequence).

This clone was recorded once. The V gene is TRBV19, the J gene TRBJ2-3, with TRBD1 as a possible D gene (8 bases). The CDR3 has 15 residues. The germline V and J ends were trimmed by 5 bases and 3 bases, with 15 bases remaining between them. Per the germline V gene, CDR1 is LNHDA and CDR2 is SQIVND (reference sequence). Here the CDR3 reads CASSPTGGGTDTQYF. In nucleotides, the CDR3 is TGTGCCAGTAGTCCTACAGGGGGAGGGACAGATACGCAGTATTTT.

The chain joins TRBV4-1 to TRBJ2-1, with D perhaps matching TRBD2 (5 bases). V lost 0 bases and J 3 bases, leaving 9 bases between the germline ends. This CDR3 has 15 amino acids. In germline, CDR1 is MGHRA, CDR2 YSYEKL. The CDR3 here is CASSQERDSYNEQFF. CDR3 DNA sequence: TGCGCCAGCAGCCAAGAACGGGATAGCTACAATGAGCAGTTCTTC.

The V call is TRBV28, the J call TRBJ2-5; D ambiguous. Trimming removed 6 bases at V and 5 bases at J, with 16 bases between. The CDR3 consists of 14 residues. Germline CDR1 reads MDHEN; CDR2 reads SYDVKM. This CDR3 is CASSRRPSRETQYF. The CDR3 nucleotides read TGTGCCAGCAGCCGACGACCCTCCAGGGAGACCCAGTACTTC.

V and J are TRBV28 and TRBJ2-7; 7 nucleotides align to TRBD1. This CDR3 contains 16 residues. V gave up 4 bases and J gave up 5 bases; unmatched junction bases: 14. Germline V CDR1 and CDR2: MDHEN, SYDVKM. The CDR3 reads CASSSWAPTGKDEQYF. In nucleotides, the CDR3 is TGTGCCAGCAGTTCATGGGCGCCGACAGGGAAGGACGAGCAGTACTTC.

In the case of this clone: An end of the junction does not agree with germline; a read error may underlie this. The chain joins TRBV7-7 to TRBJ2-2; D is ambiguous. The CDR3 runs to 16 residues. Germline-derived CDR1 and CDR2 are SSHAT and FNYEAQ (reference sequence). In DNA, the CDR3 is TGTGCTAGCAGCTCATCACCACTAAGCGACACCGGGGAGCTGTTTTTT. It is translated as CASSSSPLSDTGELFF.